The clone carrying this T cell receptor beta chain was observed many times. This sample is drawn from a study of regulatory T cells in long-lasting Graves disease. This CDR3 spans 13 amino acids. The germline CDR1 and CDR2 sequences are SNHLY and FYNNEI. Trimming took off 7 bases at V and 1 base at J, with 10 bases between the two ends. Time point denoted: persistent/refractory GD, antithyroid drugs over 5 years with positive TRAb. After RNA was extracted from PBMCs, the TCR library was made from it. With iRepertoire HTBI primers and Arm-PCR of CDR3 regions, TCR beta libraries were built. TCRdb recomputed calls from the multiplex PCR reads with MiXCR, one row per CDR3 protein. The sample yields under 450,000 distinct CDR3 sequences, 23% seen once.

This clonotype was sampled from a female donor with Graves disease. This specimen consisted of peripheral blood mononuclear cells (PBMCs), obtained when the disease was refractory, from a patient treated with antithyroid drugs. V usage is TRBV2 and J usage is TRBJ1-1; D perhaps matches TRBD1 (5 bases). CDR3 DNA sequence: TGTGCCAGCATAAGGGGTCAGAACACTGAAGCTTTCTTT. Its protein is CASIRGQNTEAFF.